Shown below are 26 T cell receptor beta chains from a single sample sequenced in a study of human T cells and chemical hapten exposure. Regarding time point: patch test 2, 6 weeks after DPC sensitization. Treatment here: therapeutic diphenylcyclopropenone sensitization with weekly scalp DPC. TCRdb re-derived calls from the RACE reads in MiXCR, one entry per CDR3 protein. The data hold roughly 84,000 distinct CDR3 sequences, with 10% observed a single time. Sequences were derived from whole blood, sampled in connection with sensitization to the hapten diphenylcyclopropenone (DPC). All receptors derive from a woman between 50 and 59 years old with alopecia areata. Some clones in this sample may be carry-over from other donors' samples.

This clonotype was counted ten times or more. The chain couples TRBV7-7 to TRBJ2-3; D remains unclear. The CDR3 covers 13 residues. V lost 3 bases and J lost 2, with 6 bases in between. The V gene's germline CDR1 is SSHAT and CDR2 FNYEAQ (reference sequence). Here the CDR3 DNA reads TGTGCCAGCAGCTTTGCCACCACAGATACGCAGTATTTT. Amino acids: CASSFATTDTQYF.

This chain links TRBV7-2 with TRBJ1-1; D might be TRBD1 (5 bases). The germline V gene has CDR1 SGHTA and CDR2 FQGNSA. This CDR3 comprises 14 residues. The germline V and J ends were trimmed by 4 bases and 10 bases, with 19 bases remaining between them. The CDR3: CASSSMDGTGGAFF. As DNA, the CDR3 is TGTGCCAGCAGCTCGATGGACGGGACTGGTGGAGCTTTCTTT. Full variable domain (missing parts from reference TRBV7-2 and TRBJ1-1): GAGVSQSPSNKVTEKGKDVELRCDPISGHTALYWYRQSLGQGLEFLIYFQGNSAPDKSGLPSDRFSAERTGGSVSTLTIQRTQQEDSAVYLCASSSMDGTGGAFFGQGTRLTVV.

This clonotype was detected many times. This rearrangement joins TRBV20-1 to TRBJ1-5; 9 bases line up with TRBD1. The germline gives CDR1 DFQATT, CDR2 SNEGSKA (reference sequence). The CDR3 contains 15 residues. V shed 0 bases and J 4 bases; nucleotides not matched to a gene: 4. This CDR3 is CSARDPGQGNQPQHF. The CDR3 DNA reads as TGCAGTGCTAGAGATCCGGGACAGGGTAATCAGCCCCAGCATTTT.

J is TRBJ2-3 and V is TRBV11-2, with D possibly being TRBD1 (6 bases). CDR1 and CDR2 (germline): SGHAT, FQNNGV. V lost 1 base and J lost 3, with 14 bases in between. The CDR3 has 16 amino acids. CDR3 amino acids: CASSLVLQGRTDTQYF. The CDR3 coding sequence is TGTGCCAGCAGCTTAGTGTTACAGGGTAGAACAGATACGCAGTATTTT. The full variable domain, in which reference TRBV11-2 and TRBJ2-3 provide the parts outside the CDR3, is EAGVAQSPRYKIIEKRQSVAFWCNPISGHATLYWYQQILGQGPKLLIQFQNNGVVDDSQLPKDRFSAERLKGVDSTLKIQPAKLEDSAVYLCASSLVLQGRTDTQYFGPGTRLTVL.

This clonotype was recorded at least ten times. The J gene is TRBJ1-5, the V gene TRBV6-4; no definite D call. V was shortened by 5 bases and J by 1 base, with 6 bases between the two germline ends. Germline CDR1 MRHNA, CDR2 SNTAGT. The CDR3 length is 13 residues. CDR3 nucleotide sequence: TGTGCCAGCAGTACATCGAGCAATCAGCCCCAGCATTTT. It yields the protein CASSTSSNQPQHF.

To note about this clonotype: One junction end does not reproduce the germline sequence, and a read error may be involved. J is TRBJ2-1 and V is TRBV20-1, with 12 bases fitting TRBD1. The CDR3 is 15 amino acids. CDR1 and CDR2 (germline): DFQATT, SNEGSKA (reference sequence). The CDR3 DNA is TGCAGTCCTAGCAAGACGGGACAGGGGGCCCATGAGCAGTTCTTC. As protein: CSPSKTGQGAHEQFF.

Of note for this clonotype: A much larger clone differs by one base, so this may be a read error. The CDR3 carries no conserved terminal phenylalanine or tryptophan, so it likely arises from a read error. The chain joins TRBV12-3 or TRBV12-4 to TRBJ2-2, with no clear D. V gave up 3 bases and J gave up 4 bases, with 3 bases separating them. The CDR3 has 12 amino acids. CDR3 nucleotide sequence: TGTGCCAGCAGTTTTCCCACCGGGGAGCTGTTTTTA. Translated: CASSFPTGELFL.

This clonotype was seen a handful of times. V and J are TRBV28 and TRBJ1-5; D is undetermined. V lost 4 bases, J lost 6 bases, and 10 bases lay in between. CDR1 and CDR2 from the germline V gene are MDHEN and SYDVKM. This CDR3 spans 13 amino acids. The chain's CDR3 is CASSWAVGQPQHF. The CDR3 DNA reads TGTGCCAGCAGTTGGGCCGTGGGTCAGCCCCAGCATTTT. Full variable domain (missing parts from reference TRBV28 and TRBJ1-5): DVKVTQSSRYLVKRTGEKVFLECVQDMDHENMFWYRQDPGLGLRLIYFSYDVKMKEKGDIPEGYSVSREKKERFSLILESASTNQTSMYLCASSWAVGQPQHFGDGTRLSIL.

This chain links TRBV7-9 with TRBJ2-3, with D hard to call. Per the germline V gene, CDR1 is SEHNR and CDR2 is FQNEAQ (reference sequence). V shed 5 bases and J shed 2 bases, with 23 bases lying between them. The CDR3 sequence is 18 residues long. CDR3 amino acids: CASSTYGLFPTNTDTQYF. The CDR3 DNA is TGTGCCAGCAGCACTTACGGCCTCTTCCCCACAAACACAGATACGCAGTATTTT.

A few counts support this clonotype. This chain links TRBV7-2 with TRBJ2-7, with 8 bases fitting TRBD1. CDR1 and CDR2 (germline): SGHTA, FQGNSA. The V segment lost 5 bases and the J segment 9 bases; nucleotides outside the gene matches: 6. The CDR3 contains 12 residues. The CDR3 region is CASSPDRVRQYF. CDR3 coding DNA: TGTGCCAGCAGCCCGGACAGGGTTCGGCAGTACTTC.

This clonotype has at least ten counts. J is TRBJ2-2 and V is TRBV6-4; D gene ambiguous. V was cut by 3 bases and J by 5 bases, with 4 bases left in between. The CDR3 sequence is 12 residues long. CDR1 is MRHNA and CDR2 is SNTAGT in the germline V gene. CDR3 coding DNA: TGTGCCAGCAGTGATCAAACCGGGGAGCTGTTTTTT. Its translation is CASSDQTGELFF.

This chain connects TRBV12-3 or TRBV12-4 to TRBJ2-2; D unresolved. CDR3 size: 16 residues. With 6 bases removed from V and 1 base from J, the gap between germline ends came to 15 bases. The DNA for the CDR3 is TGTGCCAGCAGCAAAACGTGGACGGTGAACACCGGGGAGCTGTTTTTT. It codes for CASSKTWTVNTGELFF.

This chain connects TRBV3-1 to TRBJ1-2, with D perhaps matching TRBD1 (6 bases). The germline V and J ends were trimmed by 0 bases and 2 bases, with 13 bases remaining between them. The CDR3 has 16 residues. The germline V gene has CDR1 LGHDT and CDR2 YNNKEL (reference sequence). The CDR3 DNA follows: TGTGCCAGCAGCCAAGATACTTGGGGGCCGAACTATGGCTACACCTTC. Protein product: CASSQDTWGPNYGYTF.

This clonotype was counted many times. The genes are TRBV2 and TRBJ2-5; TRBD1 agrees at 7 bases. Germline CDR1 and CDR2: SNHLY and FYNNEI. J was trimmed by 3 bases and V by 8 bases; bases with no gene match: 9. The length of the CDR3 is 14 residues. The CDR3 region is CASGRQGGKETQYF. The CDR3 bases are TGTGCCAGCGGGAGACAGGGTGGAAAAGAGACCCAGTACTTC.

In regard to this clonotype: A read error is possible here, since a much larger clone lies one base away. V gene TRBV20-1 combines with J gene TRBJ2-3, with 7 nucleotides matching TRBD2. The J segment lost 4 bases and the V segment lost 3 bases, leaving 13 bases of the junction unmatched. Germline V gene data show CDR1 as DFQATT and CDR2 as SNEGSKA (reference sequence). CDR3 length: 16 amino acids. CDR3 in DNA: TGCAGTGCTAGTCGGGGAGGCGGGAGCGGCCCAGATACGCAGTATTTT. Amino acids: CSASRGGGSGPDTQYF.

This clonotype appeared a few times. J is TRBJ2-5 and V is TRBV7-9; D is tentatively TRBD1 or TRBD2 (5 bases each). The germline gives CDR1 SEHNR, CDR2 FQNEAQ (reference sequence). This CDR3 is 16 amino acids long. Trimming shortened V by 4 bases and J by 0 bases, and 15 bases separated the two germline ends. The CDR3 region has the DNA TGTGCCAGCAGCTCGAAGGGGCTGGACTACCAAGAGACCCAGTACTTC. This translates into CASSSKGLDYQETQYF.

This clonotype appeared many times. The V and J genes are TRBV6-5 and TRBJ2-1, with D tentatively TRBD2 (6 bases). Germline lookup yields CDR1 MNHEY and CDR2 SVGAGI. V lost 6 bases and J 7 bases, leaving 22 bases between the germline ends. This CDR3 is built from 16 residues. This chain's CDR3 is CASSKRRGGTRNEQFF. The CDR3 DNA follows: TGTGCCAGCAGCAAACGCCGTGGGGGGACGCGTAATGAGCAGTTCTTC.

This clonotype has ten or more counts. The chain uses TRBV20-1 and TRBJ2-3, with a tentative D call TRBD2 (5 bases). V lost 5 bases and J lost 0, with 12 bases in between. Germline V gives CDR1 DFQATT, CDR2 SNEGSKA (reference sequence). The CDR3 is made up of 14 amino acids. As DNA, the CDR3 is TGCAGTGCTCGGACTCGAACTAGCACAGATACGCAGTATTTT. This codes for CSARTRTSTDTQYF.

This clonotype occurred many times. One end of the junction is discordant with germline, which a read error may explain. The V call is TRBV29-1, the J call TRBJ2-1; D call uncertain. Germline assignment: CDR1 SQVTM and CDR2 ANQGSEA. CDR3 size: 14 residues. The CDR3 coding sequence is TGCAGCGTTGTCGGCAGAATCTCCTTCAATGAGCAGTTCTTC. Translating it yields CSVVGRISFNEQFF.

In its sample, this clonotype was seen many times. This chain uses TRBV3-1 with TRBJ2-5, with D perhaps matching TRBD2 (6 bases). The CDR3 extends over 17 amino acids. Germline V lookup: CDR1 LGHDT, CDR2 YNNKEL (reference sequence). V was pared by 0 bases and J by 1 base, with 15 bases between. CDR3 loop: CASSQDIGGRRQETQYF. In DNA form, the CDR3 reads TGTGCCAGCAGCCAAGATATTGGAGGGAGGCGCCAAGAGACCCAGTACTTC.

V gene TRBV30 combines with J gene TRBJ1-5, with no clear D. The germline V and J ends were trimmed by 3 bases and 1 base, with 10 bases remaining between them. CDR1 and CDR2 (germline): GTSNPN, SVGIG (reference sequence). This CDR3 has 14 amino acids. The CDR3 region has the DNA TGTGCCTGGAGCGAGCTACCGAGCAATCAGCCCCAGCATTTT. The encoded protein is CAWSELPSNQPQHF.

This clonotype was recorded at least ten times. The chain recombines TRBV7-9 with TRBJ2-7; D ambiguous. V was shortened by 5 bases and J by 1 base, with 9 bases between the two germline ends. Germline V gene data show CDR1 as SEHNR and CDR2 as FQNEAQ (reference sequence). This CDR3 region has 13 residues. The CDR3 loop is CASSTGRSYEQYF. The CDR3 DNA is TGTGCCAGCAGCACCGGACGGTCCTACGAGCAGTACTTC. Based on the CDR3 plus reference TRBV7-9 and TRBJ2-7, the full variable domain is DTGVSQNPRHKITKRGQNVTFRCDPISEHNRLYWYRQTLGQGPEFLTYFQNEAQLEKSRLLSDRFSAERPKGSFSTLEIQRTEQGDSAMYLCASSTGRSYEQYFGPGTRLTVT.

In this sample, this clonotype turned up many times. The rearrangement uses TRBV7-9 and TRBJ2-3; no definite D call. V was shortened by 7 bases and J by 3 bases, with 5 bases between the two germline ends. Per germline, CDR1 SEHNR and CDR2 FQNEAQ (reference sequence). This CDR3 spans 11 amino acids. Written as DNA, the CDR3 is TGTGCCAGCACTCATACAGATACGCAGTATTTT. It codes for CASTHTDTQYF.

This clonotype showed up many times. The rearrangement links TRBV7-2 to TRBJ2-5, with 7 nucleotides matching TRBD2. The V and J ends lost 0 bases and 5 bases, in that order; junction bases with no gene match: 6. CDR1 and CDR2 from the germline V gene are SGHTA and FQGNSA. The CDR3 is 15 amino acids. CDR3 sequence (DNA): TGTGCCAGCAGCTTAGCCTGGACTAGATCGGAGACCCAGTACTTC. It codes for CASSLAWTRSETQYF.

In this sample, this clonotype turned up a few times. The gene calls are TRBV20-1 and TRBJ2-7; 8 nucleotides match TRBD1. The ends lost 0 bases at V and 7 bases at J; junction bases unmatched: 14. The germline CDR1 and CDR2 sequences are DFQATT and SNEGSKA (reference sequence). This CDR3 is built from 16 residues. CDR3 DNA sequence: TGCAGTGCTAGAGATTTTCGGGGACAGGAACCTTGGGAGCAGTACTTC. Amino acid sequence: CSARDFRGQEPWEQYF.

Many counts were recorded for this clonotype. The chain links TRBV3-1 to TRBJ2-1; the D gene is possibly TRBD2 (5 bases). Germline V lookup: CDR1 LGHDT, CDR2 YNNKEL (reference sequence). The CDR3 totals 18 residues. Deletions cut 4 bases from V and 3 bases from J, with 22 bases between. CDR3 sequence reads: CASSPLEGSSTYYNEQFF. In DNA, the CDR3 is TGTGCCAGCAGCCCTCTCGAGGGAAGCAGCACCTACTACAATGAGCAGTTCTTC.